This TCR beta chain derives from a study of blood T cell repertoires in COVID-19. Profiled with immunoSEQ multiplex PCR; TCRdb holds only in-frame clones, not every one. The table records about 400,000 clones, around 89% of them present only once. Germline assignment: CDR1 MDHEN and CDR2 SYDVKM. V lost 2 bases to trimming and J lost 2 bases, with 13 bases between them. This CDR3 comprises 16 residues. Sequences were obtained from peripheral blood. The sequence was collected from a woman aged 25 to 39 with acute or convalescent COVID-19. This chain connects TRBV28 to TRBJ1-5, with a weak D call TRBD1 (6 bases). For the CDR3, the DNA is TGTGCCAGCAGTTTAGAACAGGGTATCGGCAATCAGCCCCAGCATTTT. This codes for CASSLEQGIGNQPQHF.